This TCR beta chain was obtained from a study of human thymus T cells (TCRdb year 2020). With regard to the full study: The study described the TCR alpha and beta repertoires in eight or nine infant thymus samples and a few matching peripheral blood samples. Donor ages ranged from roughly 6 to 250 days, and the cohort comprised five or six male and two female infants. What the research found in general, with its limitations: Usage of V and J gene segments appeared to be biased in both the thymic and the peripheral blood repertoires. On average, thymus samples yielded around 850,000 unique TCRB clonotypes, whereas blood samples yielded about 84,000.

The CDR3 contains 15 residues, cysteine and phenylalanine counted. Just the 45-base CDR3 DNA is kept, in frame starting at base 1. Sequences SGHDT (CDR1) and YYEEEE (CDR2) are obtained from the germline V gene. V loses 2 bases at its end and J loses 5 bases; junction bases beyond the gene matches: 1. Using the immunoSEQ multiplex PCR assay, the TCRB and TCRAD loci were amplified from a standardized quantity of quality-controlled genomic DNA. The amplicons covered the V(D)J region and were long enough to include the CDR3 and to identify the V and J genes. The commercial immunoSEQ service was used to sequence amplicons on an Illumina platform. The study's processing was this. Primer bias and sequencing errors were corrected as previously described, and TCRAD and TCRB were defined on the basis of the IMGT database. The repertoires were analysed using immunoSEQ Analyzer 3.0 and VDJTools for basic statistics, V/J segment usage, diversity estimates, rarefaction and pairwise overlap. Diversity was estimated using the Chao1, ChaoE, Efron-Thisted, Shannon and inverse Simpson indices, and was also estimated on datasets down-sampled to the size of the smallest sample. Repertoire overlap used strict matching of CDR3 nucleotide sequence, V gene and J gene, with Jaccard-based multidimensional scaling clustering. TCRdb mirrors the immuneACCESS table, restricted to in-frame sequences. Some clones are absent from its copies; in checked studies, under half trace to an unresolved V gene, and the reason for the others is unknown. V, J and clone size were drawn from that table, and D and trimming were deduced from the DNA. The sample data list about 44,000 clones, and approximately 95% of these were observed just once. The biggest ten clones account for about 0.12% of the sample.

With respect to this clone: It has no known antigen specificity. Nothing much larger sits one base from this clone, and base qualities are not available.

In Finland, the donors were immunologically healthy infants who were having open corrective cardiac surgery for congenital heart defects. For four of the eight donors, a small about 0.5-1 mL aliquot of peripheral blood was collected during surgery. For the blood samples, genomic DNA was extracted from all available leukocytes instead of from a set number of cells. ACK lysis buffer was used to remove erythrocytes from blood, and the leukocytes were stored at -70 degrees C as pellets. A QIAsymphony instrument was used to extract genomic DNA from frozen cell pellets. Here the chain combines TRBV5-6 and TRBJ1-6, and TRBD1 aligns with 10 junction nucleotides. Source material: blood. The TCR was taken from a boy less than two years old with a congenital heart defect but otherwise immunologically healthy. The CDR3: CASSFDRGHNSPLHF. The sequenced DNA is TGTGCCAGCAGCTTCGACAGGGGGCATAATTCACCCCTCCACTTT.